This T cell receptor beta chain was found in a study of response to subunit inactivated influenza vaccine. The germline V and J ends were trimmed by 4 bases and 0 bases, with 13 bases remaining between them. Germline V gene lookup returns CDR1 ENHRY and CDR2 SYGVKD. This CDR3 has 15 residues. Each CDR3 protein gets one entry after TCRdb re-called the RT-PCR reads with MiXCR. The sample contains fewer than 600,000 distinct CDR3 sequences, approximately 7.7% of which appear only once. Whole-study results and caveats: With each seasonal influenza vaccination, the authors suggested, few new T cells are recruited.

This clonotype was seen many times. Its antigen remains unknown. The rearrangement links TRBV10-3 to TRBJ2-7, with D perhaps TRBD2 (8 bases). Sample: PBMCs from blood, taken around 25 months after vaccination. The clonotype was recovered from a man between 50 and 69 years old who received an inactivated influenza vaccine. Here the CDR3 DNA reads TGTGCCATCAGTGTTAGCGGGGACAGCTCCTACGAGCAGTACTTC. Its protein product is CAISVSGDSSYEQYF.